What follows is one TCR beta chain and its context. The data stem from a study of T cell responses to AZD1222 COVID-19 vaccine. Data came from immunoSEQ multiplex PCR; TCRdb stores just in-frame clones and leaves some out. The data hold around 78,000 clones, with approximately 85% observed a single time. From germline, CDR1 is SGHTA and CDR2 FQGNSA. Between the trimmed V and J ends, which lost 4 bases and 0 bases, there was a span of 10 bases. The CDR3 is 15 residues long. The sequenced sample was peripheral blood, obtained on day 0 of MenACWY control vaccination. The chain combines TRBV7-2 with TRBJ1-5; D is undetermined. The receptor comes from an adult in good health. The CDR3 is CASSYGHNSNQPQHF. The CDR3 DNA follows: TGTGCCAGCAGCTACGGGCACAATAGCAATCAGCCCCAGCATTTT.